This section outlines one T cell receptor (beta chain) sequence together with its context. The antigen it recognizes is unknown. No base-level quality is on record; no much larger clone is a single base apart. Receptors were amplified or captured by the immunoSEQ multiplex PCR assay. Each sample had some 9.7 x 10^4 TCR templates assayed by the deep sequencing platform. Genomic DNA extracted from sorted T cells was used for TCRbeta CDR3 sequencing. As for the authors' bioinformatics: The R programming language was used for clonal analysis of the TCRbeta CDR3 data. Unstimulated samples were compared with post-reaction CFSE-low samples to define alloreactive CD4+ and CD8+ clones. By matching sequences to the repertoires of sorted unstimulated Treg and non-Treg cells, each alloreactive CD4+ clone was assigned a regulatory or non-regulatory origin. TCRdb stores this immuneACCESS table with in-frame sequences only. Part of the clones is absent; in the studies checked, under half of the shortfall reflects unresolved V genes, and no reason is known for the rest. The V and J calls and the clone size are those of that table, but D and trimming were determined from the DNA. The sample records tens of thousands of clones, less than 95% of which are singletons. Approximately 31% of the sample lies in the top ten.

TCRbeta CDR3 sequencing was performed on sorted unstimulated T cells and on proliferating T cells recovered from mixed lymphocyte reactions. Fresh whole blood from about ten HLA-typed healthy donors served as the source for isolating PBMCs. Trimming removed 6 bases from V and 4 bases from J, leaving 14 bases between the germline ends. Taken from cysteine to phenylalanine, the CDR3 has 14 residues. Only CDR3 DNA remains: 42 bases, in frame from the first base. The germline V gene gives CDR1 as MNHNS and CDR2 as SASEGT. The data belong to a study of siplizumab effects on memory and regulatory T cells (dated by TCRdb to the late 2010s). For the study in its entirety: The effect of the anti-CD2 antibody siplizumab on alloreactive T-cell subsets was examined in allogeneic mixed lymphocyte reactions constructed from human PBMCs.

Results and caveats for the whole study, not just this receptor: Of the alloreactive CD4+ clones that could be mapped, the Treg-derived share averaged about 63% with siplizumab compared with about 25% in control reactions. A naive or memory phenotype could not be assigned to roughly 80-97% of proliferating CD4+ or CD8+ clones. The cumulative frequency of alloreactive sequences traceable to unstimulated CD4+ memory T cells was significantly reduced by siplizumab. Whether proliferating Tregs from siplizumab cultures actually had suppressive function was not functionally confirmed. Sequences below about 10^-5 frequency were poorly captured, so only a minor fraction of alloreactive clones could be mapped to unstimulated subsets. Compared with memory T cells, unstimulated naive T cells appeared more diverse, and naive cells seemed to make a substantial contribution to the alloresponse.

The TCR comes from a human donor in good health. The specimen was CD8+ T cells sorted from blood. The chain uses TRBV6-1 and TRBJ2-3, with the D gene not clear enough to name. For the CDR3, the sequence is CASSPLMEPDTQYF. The DNA reads TGTGCCAGCAGCCCCCTCATGGAGCCAGATACGCAGTATTTT.